The clone carrying this T cell receptor (beta chain) was found a few times. Its antigen is unidentified. One end of the junction does not line up with germline, which may come from a read error. This entry belongs to a study of T cells in Graves' hyperthyroidism and ophthalmopathy. Regarding the study as a whole: The majority of expanded thyroid clonotypes above 0.001 also appeared in blood.

TCR beta CDR3 sequences were amplified from RNA transcripts. Using the HTBI primer set, a first-round RT-PCR was run on the TCR CDR3. TCRdb passed the multiplex PCR reads through MiXCR, listing each CDR3 protein once. The data hold about 760,000 distinct CDR3 sequences, with roughly a third observed a single time. Germline CDR1 reads ENHRY; CDR2 reads SYGVKD. The CDR3 contains 15 residues. Diagnosis relied on clinical symptoms, serum thyroxine and TRAb, thyroid ultrasound and orbital computed tomography. The material sequenced was blood. The rearrangement joins TRBV10-3 to TRBJ1-4; D gene ambiguous. This clonotype originated in a woman aged 40 to 50 with Graves' hyperthyroidism. The CDR3 nucleotides are TGTGCCAGCAGTAACTTTGGAGCAACTAATGAAAAACTGTTTTTT. This translates into CASSNFGATNEKLFF.